This entry lists 27 T cell receptor beta chains sequenced from one sample in a study of CD8+ T cells in alopecia areata. Investigators isolated RNA and reverse transcribed it into cDNA to act as the sequencing template. Generated by immunoSEQ multiplex PCR, the TCRdb table keeps only in-frame clones and is missing some. Of some 200,000 clones listed, 40% to 45% are singletons. Treatment meaning: oral pan-JAK inhibitor, 5-10 mg twice daily. The specimen comprised CD4+ T cells sorted from blood, sampled at approximately week 37, from a patient treated with tofacitinib. These TCRs come from a human donor with alopecia areata.

This chain links TRBV5-1 with TRBJ2-3; D remains ambiguous. The V end lost 1 base, the J end lost 0 bases, and 6 bases lay between the germline ends. Germline V gene sequence: CDR1 SGHRS, CDR2 YFSETQ. This CDR3 spans 14 amino acids. CDR3 residues: CASSLPASTDTQYF. In DNA, the CDR3 is TGCGCCAGCAGCTTGCCAGCTAGCACAGATACGCAGTATTTT.

The rearrangement uses TRBV30 and TRBJ2-5; D is perhaps TRBD1 (7 bases). Trimming shortened V by 1 base and J by 4 bases, and 10 bases separated the two germline ends. Germline V gives CDR1 GTSNPN, CDR2 SVGIG (reference sequence). This CDR3 spans 13 amino acids. The CDR3: CAWSAGGSETQYF. The CDR3 nucleotides are TGTGCCTGGAGTGCAGGGGGGTCAGAGACCCAGTACTTC.

The chain employs TRBV11-2 and TRBJ2-7; 7 bases are shared with TRBD2. The CDR3 runs to 15 residues. Trimming at V came to 4 bases and at J to 2 bases, leaving 8 bases not matched to a gene. Germline values: CDR1 SGHAT, CDR2 FQNNGV. The CDR3 DNA is TGTGCCAGCAGCTCAGGGCCCCGGGGGGCCTACGAGCAGTACTTC. As protein: CASSSGPRGAYEQYF.

The chain links TRBV25-1 to TRBJ2-7; the D gene is possibly TRBD1 (5 bases). Trimming left V 4 bases short and J 2 bases short, with 6 bases between. CDR3 length: 12 residues. Germline-derived CDR1 and CDR2 are MGHDK and SYGVNS. CDR3 DNA sequence: TGTGCCAGCAGTGGGGGCCCCTACGAGCAGTACTTC. Its protein is CASSGGPYEQYF.

This clone has only a few counts. The rearrangement links TRBV29-1 to TRBJ2-5; D remains unclear. The end of the DNA aligns better with TRBJ2-7, so the J call may be wrong. Germline CDR1 SQVTM, CDR2 ANQGSEA. The CDR3 contains 13 residues. This CDR3 reads CSVVFRSPYEQYF. CDR3 in DNA: TGCAGCGTTGTTTTTAGGAGCCCCTACGAGCAGTACTTC.

This clone was seen once. J is TRBJ2-7 and V is TRBV7-2; the D is unclear. The CDR3 contains 12 residues. CDR1 SGHTA and CDR2 FQGNSA come from the germline V gene. V was shortened by 5 bases and J by 6 bases, with 11 bases between the two germline ends. This CDR3 is CASSQVAGEQYF. The CDR3 coding sequence is TGTGCCAGCAGCCAGGTTGCTGGCGAGCAGTACTTC.

The chain has TRBV28 and TRBJ2-2; possible D gene TRBD2, 5 bases. Trimming left V 2 bases short and J 0 bases short, with 7 bases between. The germline V gene has CDR1 MDHEN and CDR2 SYDVKM. The CDR3 spans 15 residues. The CDR3 DNA is TGTGCCAGCAGTTTACCCGGGGCGAACACCGGGGAGCTGTTTTTT. This sequence encodes CASSLPGANTGELFF.

This clone was picked up a small number of times. V is TRBV25-1 and J is TRBJ2-3, with unresolved D. Trimming removed 7 bases at V and 0 bases at J, with 11 bases between. CDR3 length equals 14 residues. The V gene's germline CDR1 is MGHDK and CDR2 SYGVNS. DNA for the CDR3: TGTGCCAGCACCGGCCTGATTAGCACAGATACGCAGTATTTT. Its protein product is CASTGLISTDTQYF. Together with reference TRBV25-1 and TRBJ2-3, the CDR3 gives the full variable domain: EADIYQTPRYLVIGTGKKITLECSQTMGHDKMYWYQQDPGMELHLIHYSYGVNSTEKGDLSSESTVSRIRTEHFPLTLESARPSHTSQYLCASTGLISTDTQYFGPGTRLTVL.

The chain carries TRBV4-3 and TRBJ2-1; a weak D match, TRBD2 (6 bases). Between the trimmed V and J ends, which lost 1 base and 6 bases, there was a span of 13 bases. The CDR3 is made up of 15 amino acids. CDR1 is LGHNA, CDR2 YSLEER, per germline. DNA of the CDR3: TGCGCCAGCAGCCAAGCTCGGGACTTCCTCAATGAGCAGTTCTTC. Amino acid sequence: CASSQARDFLNEQFF.

J is TRBJ2-3 and V is TRBV29-1, with 8 bases fitting TRBD2. CDR1 is SQVTM, CDR2 ANQGSEA, per germline. The CDR3 sequence is 15 residues long. V lost 4 bases to trimming and J lost 0 bases; unmatched junction nucleotides: 6. CDR3 DNA sequence: TGCAGCGTTGGTCATAGCGGGACTAGCACAGATACGCAGTATTTT. Protein sequence: CSVGHSGTSTDTQYF.

This rearrangement joins TRBV5-1 to TRBJ2-2, with no clear D. Trimming took 0 bases from V and 6 from J, leaving 15 bases between them. The CDR3 length is 16 residues. Germline V gives CDR1 SGHRS, CDR2 YFSETQ. The CDR3 DNA is TGCGCCAGCAGCTTGGCCGGAACTGGTGGTGCCGGGGAGCTGTTTTTT. Protein: CASSLAGTGGAGELFF. The variable domain in full, completed from reference TRBV5-1 and TRBJ2-2, reads KAGVTQTPRYLIKTRGQQVTLSCSPISGHRSVSWYQQTPGQGLQFLFEYFSETQRNKGNFPGRFSGRQFSNSRSEMNVSTLELGDSALYLCASSLAGTGGAGELFFGEGSRLTVL.

This clone has more than one count but fewer than ten. The J gene is TRBJ2-7, the V gene TRBV12-2. TRBV12-2 is noted as a pseudogene. This CDR3 is built from 15 residues. CDR3 bases: TGTGCAAGTCGCTTCACCCGGGACCACCTCTACGAGCAGTACTTC. This gives the protein CASRFTRDHLYEQYF.

A remark on this clone: This CDR3 is also generated by other DNA sequences in the sample. The V and J genes are TRBV27 and TRBJ1-6, with 7 nucleotides matching TRBD1. The germline gives CDR1 MNHEY, CDR2 SMNVEV (reference sequence). The V segment lost 3 bases and the J segment 7 bases; nucleotides outside the gene matches: 0. The CDR3 sequence is 13 residues long. This CDR3 reads CASSFRGNSPLHF. DNA of the CDR3: TGTGCCAGCAGTTTCAGGGGGAATTCACCCCTCCACTTT.

On this clone: The sample carries other DNA sequences with the same CDR3. The rearrangement uses TRBV20-1 and TRBJ2-1; D gene unclear. The CDR3 covers 11 residues. V lost 0 bases and J 4 bases, leaving 1 base between the germline ends. The germline V gene has CDR1 DFQATT and CDR2 SNEGSKA (reference sequence). This chain's CDR3 is CSAREYNEQFF. The CDR3 bases are TGCAGTGCTAGAGAATACAATGAGCAGTTCTTC.

This clone was detected a few times. The rearrangement joins TRBV28 to TRBJ2-7, with D perhaps being TRBD1 or TRBD2 (6 bases each). CDR3 length: 11 residues. The V and J ends lost 5 bases and 7 bases respectively, with 9 bases between them. Germline V gene lookup returns CDR1 MDHEN and CDR2 SYDVKM. The CDR3 coding sequence is TGTGCCAGCAGTACAGGGAGGGAGCAGTACTTC. It encodes CASSTGREQYF.

This clone was counted once. The chain joins TRBV11-2 to TRBJ2-2; D is unresolved. The length of the CDR3 is 12 residues. Germline V gene lookup returns CDR1 SGHAT and CDR2 FQNNGV. Trimming shortened V by 6 bases and J by 4 bases, and 6 bases separated the two germline ends. DNA for the CDR3: TGTGCCAGCAGTTACAGCACCGGGGAGCTGTTTTTT. The encoded protein is CASSYSTGELFF.

This clone was seen a handful of times. This sequence joins TRBV5-6 and TRBJ2-5, with D perhaps matching TRBD1 (5 bases). CDR1 and CDR2 (germline): SGHDT, YYEEEE. V shed 0 bases and J shed 1 base, with 10 bases lying between them. The CDR3 has 15 residues. CDR3 amino acids: CASSLAGRAQETQYF. The CDR3 nucleotides read TGTGCCAGCAGCTTGGCCGGCAGGGCCCAAGAGACCCAGTACTTC.

This rearrangement joins TRBV19 to TRBJ2-7; TRBD2 matches at 15 bases. V gave up 6 bases and J gave up 5 bases; unmatched junction bases: 5. The V gene's germline CDR1 is LNHDA and CDR2 SQIVND (reference sequence). This CDR3 has 15 amino acids. DNA for the CDR3: TGTGCCAGTAGGAGGACTAGCGGGAGGGCCCACGAGCAGTACTTC. It specifies CASRRTSGRAHEQYF.

In its sample, this clone was seen a few times. Other DNA sequences in the same sample also yield this CDR3. This chain links TRBV2 with TRBJ1-2, with a tentative D call TRBD1 (6 bases). Germline-derived CDR1 and CDR2 are SNHLY and FYNNEI. The CDR3 spans 14 residues. The V end lost 3 bases, the J end lost 2 bases, and 10 bases lay between the germline ends. This CDR3 reads CASSDPRGNYGYTF. For the CDR3, the DNA is TGTGCCAGCAGTGATCCCAGGGGCAACTATGGCTACACCTTC. The variable domain in full, completed from reference TRBV2 and TRBJ1-2, reads EPEVTQTPSHQVTQMGQEVILRCVPISNHLYFYWYRQILGQKVEFLVSFYNNEISEKSEIFDDQFSVERPDGSNFTLKIRSTKLEDSAMYFCASSDPRGNYGYTFGSGTRLTVV.

The chain has TRBV29-1 and TRBJ1-4; D perhaps matches TRBD1 (5 bases). The CDR3 has 15 residues. Germline CDR1 and CDR2: SQVTM and ANQGSEA. Trimming cost V 6 bases and J 5 bases, with 19 bases left between them. The CDR3 nucleotides are TGCAGCGTCTGCTGGGACGCCGAGGGAAATGAAAAACTGTTTTTT. As protein: CSVCWDAEGNEKLFF.

The chain carries TRBV9 and TRBJ2-1, with 11 nucleotides matching TRBD2. The CDR3 spans 19 residues. The ends lost 3 bases at V and 0 bases at J; junction bases unmatched: 11. Germline CDR1 is SGDLS and CDR2 is YYNGEE. The CDR3 DNA sequence: TGTGCCAGCAGCGCGGGGACTAGCGGTACTGATAGCTCCTACAATGAGCAGTTCTTC. Encoded protein: CASSAGTSGTDSSYNEQFF.

This sequence joins TRBV5-4 and TRBJ2-1, with 7 bases that match TRBD2. J lost 5 bases, V lost 3 bases, and 8 bases had no gene match. The V gene's germline CDR1 is SGHNT and CDR2 YYREEE (reference sequence). The CDR3 loop spans 15 amino acids. The CDR3 DNA sequence: TGTGCCAGCAGCTGGGCGGGAGTTACCAACAATGAGCAGTTCTTC. Its protein product is CASSWAGVTNNEQFF. The full variable domain, with the rest looked up from reference TRBV5-4 and TRBJ2-1, is ETGVTQSPTHLIKTRGQQVTLRCSSQSGHNTVSWYQQALGQGPQFIFQYYREEENGRGNFPPRFSGLQFPNYSSELNVNALELDDSALYLCASSWAGVTNNEQFFGPGTRLTVL.

The chain couples TRBV7-2 to TRBJ1-5, with D uncertain. The V end lost 4 bases, the J end lost 5 bases, and 9 bases lay between the germline ends. The CDR3 extends over 13 amino acids. The germline V gene has CDR1 SGHTA and CDR2 FQGNSA. The chain's CDR3 is CASSSERYQPQHF. In DNA form, the CDR3 reads TGTGCCAGCAGCTCGGAACGGTATCAGCCCCAGCATTTT. The variable domain in full, with the rest retrieved from reference TRBV7-2 and TRBJ1-5, is GAGVSQSPSNKVTEKGKDVELRCDPISGHTALYWYRQSLGQGLEFLIYFQGNSAPDKSGLPSDRFSAERTGGSVSTLTIQRTQQEDSAVYLCASSSERYQPQHFGDGTRLSIL.

The gene calls are TRBV29-1 and TRBJ2-7, with D possibly TRBD1 on 7 matching bases. CDR3 size: 14 residues. Trimming shortened V by 4 bases and J by 6 bases, and 19 bases separated the two germline ends. Germline V CDR1 and CDR2: SQVTM, ANQGSEA. CDR3 sequence reads: CSVGQQGTPGEQYF. The CDR3 bases are TGCAGCGTTGGCCAACAGGGGACTCCGGGCGAGCAGTACTTC.

The chain carries TRBV7-9 and TRBJ2-1; D possibly uses TRBD1 or TRBD2 (5 bases each). The ends were cut back, 5 bases at V and 2 bases at J, with 16 bases in the middle. The CDR3 sequence is 16 residues long. Germline V CDR1 and CDR2: SEHNR, FQNEAQ (reference sequence). CDR3 nucleotide sequence: TGTGCCAGCAGCCAACCTCCGGGACGGACCTACAATGAGCAGTTCTTC. Its translation is CASSQPPGRTYNEQFF.

This clone has just a few counts. The CDR3 nucleotides read TGTGCCAGCAGGGAGTACTACTCTGGAAACACCATATATTTT. Residues: CASREYYSGNTIYF. J is TRBJ1-3 and V is TRBV6-5; D not certain. The germline V gene has CDR1 MNHEY and CDR2 SVGAGI. V dropped 6 bases and J dropped 0 bases, with 9 bases sitting between them. The CDR3 covers 14 residues.

The chain links TRBV18 to TRBJ2-7, with 7 bases matching TRBD1. Germline V CDR1 and CDR2: KGHSH, LQKENI. V lost 3 bases to trimming and J lost 5 bases; unmatched junction nucleotides: 4. The CDR3 sequence is 13 residues long. Here the CDR3 DNA reads TGTGCCAGCTCACCGACAGGGCAGGACGAGCAGTACTTC. Amino acid sequence: CASSPTGQDEQYF.